The next 17 T cell receptor beta chains were all read from a single sample in a study of beta chain features in type 1 diabetes. No antigen has been assigned to these receptors. Expressed TCRB transcripts were sequenced because the isolated RNA had all been reverse transcribed beforehand. The data were produced by immunoSEQ multiplex PCR, yet TCRdb's version contains in-frame clones alone and is incomplete. Seen here are about 650,000 clones, roughly 12% observed once, and the top ten hold 0.095% to 0.15%. Whole-study findings and limits: Patients with Type 1 diabetes showed moderately but significantly shorter TCRB CDR3s in all four CD4+ subsets.

Input material: naive CD4+ T cells from blood. These receptors originate from a young man with type 1 diabetes.

The chain combines TRBV11-2 with TRBJ2-1; 10 nucleotides match TRBD1. The CDR3 is 14 amino acids. The ends lost 2 bases at V and 8 bases at J; junction bases unmatched: 3. Germline V lookup: CDR1 SGHAT, CDR2 FQNNGV. The CDR3 sequence is CASSLIGTGDEQFF. CDR3 DNA: TGTGCCAGCAGCTTAATTGGGACAGGGGATGAGCAGTTCTTC.

V and J are TRBV18 and TRBJ2-4; the match to TRBD1 covers 10 bases. CDR3 size: 13 residues. The germline V gene encodes CDR1 KGHSH and CDR2 LQKENI. J was trimmed by 7 bases and V by 5 bases; bases with no gene match: 2. CDR3 DNA: TGTGCCAGCTCATCGGGACAGGGGAACATTCAGTACTTC. Protein product: CASSSGQGNIQYF.

This clone has just a few counts. The chain combines TRBV5-4 with TRBJ2-1, with 8 bases that match TRBD1. The V and J ends lost 7 bases and 4 bases, in that order; junction bases with no gene match: 10. Germline V lookup: CDR1 SGHNT, CDR2 YYREEE (reference sequence). CDR3 length: 15 amino acids. For the CDR3, the DNA is TGTGCCAGCCCAGCAGTTCAGGGGGCGTACAATGAGCAGTTCTTC. Translation: CASPAVQGAYNEQFF. Complete variable domain (other parts from reference TRBV5-4 and TRBJ2-1): ETGVTQSPTHLIKTRGQQVTLRCSSQSGHNTVSWYQQALGQGPQFIFQYYREEENGRGNFPPRFSGLQFPNYSSELNVNALELDDSALYLCASPAVQGAYNEQFFGPGTRLTVL.

V usage is TRBV5-1 and J usage is TRBJ2-1; D possibly corresponds to TRBD1 (6 bases). Trimming cost V 2 bases and J 5 bases, with 8 bases left between them. Looked up from germline, CDR1 is SGHRS and CDR2 is YFSETQ. The CDR3 consists of 13 residues. CDR3 coding DNA: TGCGCCAGCAGCTTAACAGGGAACAATGAGCAGTTCTTC. It codes for CASSLTGNNEQFF.

This clone came up a few times. This chain uses TRBV7-2 with TRBJ1-5, with 7 bases matching TRBD1. The CDR3 is 15 residues long. After removal of 5 bases from V and 4 bases from J, the junction contained 8 bases not matched to a gene. Looked up from germline, CDR1 is SGHTA and CDR2 is FQGNSA. The CDR3 DNA sequence: TGTGCCAGCAGCCGAGGTGCACAGGGGAATCAGCCCCAGCATTTT. Protein product: CASSRGAQGNQPQHF.

This clone was observed a handful of times. The chain has TRBV15 and TRBJ2-5, with 8 positions matching TRBD1. V lost 2 bases and J lost 4; bases outside the gene matches: 3. Germline assignment: CDR1 LNHNV and CDR2 YYDKDF (reference sequence). CDR3 length: 14 amino acids. The CDR3 sequence: CATSRRTGRETQYF. The CDR3 nucleotides are TGTGCCACCAGCAGACGGACAGGGCGAGAGACCCAGTACTTC.

This clone has more than one count but fewer than ten. The J gene is TRBJ1-2, the V gene TRBV2; D is ambiguous. Trimming left V 4 bases short and J 8 bases short, with 14 bases between. The CDR3 contains 13 residues. Germline values: CDR1 SNHLY, CDR2 FYNNEI. The CDR3 loop is CASSGPGAGGYTF. CDR3 coding DNA: TGTGCCAGCAGTGGGCCTGGAGCGGGGGGCTACACCTTC.

The gene calls are TRBV6-5 and TRBJ1-5; the match to TRBD1 covers 7 bases. The CDR3 extends over 14 amino acids. Germline assignment: CDR1 MNHEY and CDR2 SVGAGI. J was trimmed by 5 bases and V by 7 bases; bases with no gene match: 8. The CDR3 bases are TGTGCCAGCAAAACAGGGGAAATTCATCAGCCCCAGCATTTT. As protein: CASKTGEIHQPQHF.

This clone was recorded a few times. The V call is TRBV11-2, the J call TRBJ1-3, with unresolved D. Trimming shortened V by 7 bases and J by 0 bases, and 7 bases separated the two germline ends. The CDR3 runs to 13 residues. Germline CDR1 SGHAT, CDR2 FQNNGV. The CDR3 DNA sequence: TGTGCCAGCAAATATGGCTCTGGAAACACCATATATTTT. It is translated as CASKYGSGNTIYF. The entire variable domain, with the rest obtained from reference TRBV11-2 and TRBJ1-3, is as follows: EAGVAQSPRYKIIEKRQSVAFWCNPISGHATLYWYQQILGQGPKLLIQFQNNGVVDDSQLPKDRFSAERLKGVDSTLKIQPAKLEDSAVYLCASKYGSGNTIYFGEGSWLTVV.

This clone turned up a few times. The chain recombines TRBV10-2 with TRBJ2-1, with 7 bases aligning to TRBD1. Trimming took 6 bases from V and 5 from J; bases not matched to a gene: 10. Germline V gene lookup returns CDR1 WSHSY and CDR2 SAAADI. This CDR3 has 15 amino acids. As DNA, the CDR3 is TGCGCCAGCAGACTTGCCGGGACAGCAAACAATGAGCAGTTCTTC. As protein: CASRLAGTANNEQFF.

This clone was recorded a few times. The chain recombines TRBV4-3 with TRBJ2-2; 8 bases match TRBD1. The trim removed 0 bases at V and 2 bases at J, leaving 5 bases unmatched. Germline V gene data show CDR1 as LGHNA and CDR2 as YSLEER. The CDR3 totals 17 residues. CDR3 DNA sequence: TGCGCCAGCAGCCAAGAGGCAGGGGGCGTTAACACCGGGGAGCTGTTTTTT. Amino acid sequence: CASSQEAGGVNTGELFF.

This clone was counted a few times. The CDR3 DNA follows: TGTGCCAGTAGCCTTGACAGGGGACAAGAGACCCAGTACTTC. This gives the protein CASSLDRGQETQYF. The chain joins TRBV19 to TRBJ2-5; 8 bases line up with TRBD1. Trimming took 6 bases from V and 2 from J; bases not matched to a gene: 5. CDR1 and CDR2 from the germline V gene are LNHDA and SQIVND (reference sequence). This CDR3 has 14 residues.

This CDR3 is CASSPSDRDDSPLHF. Written as DNA, the CDR3 is TGCGCCAGCAGCCCCTCGGACAGGGATGATTCACCCCTCCACTTT. The V gene is TRBV4-1, the J gene TRBJ1-6; 8 bases line up with TRBD1. CDR3 length: 15 residues. V shed 4 bases, J shed 8 bases, and the junction held 7 bases outside the gene matches. Germline CDR1 and CDR2: MGHRA and YSYEKL.

The table lists this clone with a few counts. The chain links TRBV14 to TRBJ2-7; perhaps TRBD2 as D (6 bases). V lost 1 base, J lost 0 bases, and 10 bases lay in between. This CDR3 has 15 amino acids. The V gene's germline CDR1 is SGHDN and CDR2 FVKESK. CDR3 DNA: TGTGCCAGCAGCCAAGTTTCGGGAGTCTCCTACGAGCAGTACTTC. Translating gives CASSQVSGVSYEQYF. Together with reference TRBV14 and TRBJ2-7, the CDR3 gives the full variable domain: EAGVTQFPSHSVIEKGQTVTLRCDPISGHDNLYWYRRVMGKEIKFLLHFVKESKQDESGMPNNRFLAERTGGTYSTLKVQPAELEDSGVYFCASSQVSGVSYEQYFGPGTRLTVT.

The chain employs TRBV4-3 and TRBJ2-3; 11 bases map to TRBD2. The germline V gene has CDR1 LGHNA and CDR2 YSLEER. This CDR3 has 16 residues. Germline trimming cut 4 bases from V and 2 bases from J; bases unmatched to any gene: 5. This chain's CDR3 is CASSRRLAGITDTQYF. The DNA for the CDR3 is TGCGCCAGCAGCCGCAGACTAGCGGGGATCACAGATACGCAGTATTTT.

The rearrangement joins TRBV25-1 to TRBJ2-5; 10 bases align to TRBD2. The trim removed 3 bases at V and 10 bases at J, leaving 8 bases unmatched. The CDR3 runs 14 residues. The germline gives CDR1 MGHDK, CDR2 SYGVNS. The CDR3 region has the DNA TGTGCCAGCAGTGATACGACTAGCGGGTCGGACCAGTACTTC. It translates to CASSDTTSGSDQYF.

This rearrangement joins TRBV5-1 to TRBJ2-5, with TRBD1 matching over 10 bases. Germline CDR1 SGHRS, CDR2 YFSETQ. The CDR3 sequence is 15 residues long. With 0 bases clipped from V and 4 bases from J, the junction kept 3 bases outside the gene matches. The CDR3 region has the DNA TGCGCCAGCAGCTTGGTAGGGGACAGGGGAGAGACCCAGTACTTC. This codes for CASSLVGDRGETQYF.